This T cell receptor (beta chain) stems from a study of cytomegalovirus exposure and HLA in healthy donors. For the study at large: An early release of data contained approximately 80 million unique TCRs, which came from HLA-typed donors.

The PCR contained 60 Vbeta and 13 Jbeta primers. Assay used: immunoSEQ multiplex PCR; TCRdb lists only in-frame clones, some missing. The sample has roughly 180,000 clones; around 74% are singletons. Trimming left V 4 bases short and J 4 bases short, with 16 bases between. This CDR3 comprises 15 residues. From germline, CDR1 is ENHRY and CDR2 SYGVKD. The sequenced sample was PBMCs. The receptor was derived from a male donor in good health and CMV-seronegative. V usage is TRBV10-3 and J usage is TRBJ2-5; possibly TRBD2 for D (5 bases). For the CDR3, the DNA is TGTGCCATCAGTGCAAGGGCGCGTGGAGGAGAGACCCAGTACTTC. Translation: CAISARARGGETQYF.